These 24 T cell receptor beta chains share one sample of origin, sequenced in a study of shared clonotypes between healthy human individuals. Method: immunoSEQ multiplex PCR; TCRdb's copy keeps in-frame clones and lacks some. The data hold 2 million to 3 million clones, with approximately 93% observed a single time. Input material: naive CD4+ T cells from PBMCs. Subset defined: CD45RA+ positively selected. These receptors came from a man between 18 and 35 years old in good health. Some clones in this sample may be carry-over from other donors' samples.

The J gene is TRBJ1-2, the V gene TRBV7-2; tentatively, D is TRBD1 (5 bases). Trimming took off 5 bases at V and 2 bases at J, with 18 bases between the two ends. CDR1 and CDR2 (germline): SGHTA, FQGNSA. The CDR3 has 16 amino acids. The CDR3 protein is CASSPQFVRANYGYTF. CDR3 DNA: TGTGCCAGCAGCCCCCAGTTCGTCAGGGCGAACTATGGCTACACCTTC.

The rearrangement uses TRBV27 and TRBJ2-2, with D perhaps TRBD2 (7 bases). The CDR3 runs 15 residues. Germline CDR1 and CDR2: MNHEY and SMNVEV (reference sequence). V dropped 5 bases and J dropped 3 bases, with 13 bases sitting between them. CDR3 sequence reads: CASSPRGGYTGELFF. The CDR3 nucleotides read TGTGCCAGCAGTCCCAGGGGAGGGTACACCGGGGAGCTGTTTTTT.

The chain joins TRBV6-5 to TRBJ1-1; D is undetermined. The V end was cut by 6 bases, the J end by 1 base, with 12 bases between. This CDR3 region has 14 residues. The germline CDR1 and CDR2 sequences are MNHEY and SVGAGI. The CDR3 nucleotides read TGTGCCAGCAGATCCGGGATTACGAACACTGAAGCTTTCTTT. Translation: CASRSGITNTEAFF.

CDR3 DNA sequence: TGTGCCACCAGCTTAGGGACTAGCGGGAGTTCTAGCACAGATACGCAGTATTTT. Protein product: CATSLGTSGSSSTDTQYF. This chain connects TRBV15 to TRBJ2-3, with 14 bases fitting TRBD2. This CDR3 spans 18 amino acids. The junction had 7 bases not matched to a gene; V was cut back by 5 bases and J by 0 bases. Germline CDR1 and CDR2: LNHNV and YYDKDF (reference sequence).

The CDR3 reads CASSYSDGRQFF. The CDR3 DNA reads TGTGCCAGCAGTTACTCGGATGGGAGGCAGTTCTTC. The rearrangement links TRBV6-5 to TRBJ2-1, with D possibly TRBD2 on 5 matching bases. The germline V and J ends were trimmed by 0 bases and 12 bases, with 9 bases remaining between them. This CDR3 region has 12 residues. Germline V gene data show CDR1 as MNHEY and CDR2 as SVGAGI.

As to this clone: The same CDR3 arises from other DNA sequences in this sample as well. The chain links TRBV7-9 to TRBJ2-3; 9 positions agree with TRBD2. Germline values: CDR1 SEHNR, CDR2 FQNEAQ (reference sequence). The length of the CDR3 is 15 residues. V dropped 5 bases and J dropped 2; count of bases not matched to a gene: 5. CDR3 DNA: TGTGCCAGCAGCCTGACTAGCGGCAACACAGATACGCAGTATTTT. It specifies CASSLTSGNTDTQYF. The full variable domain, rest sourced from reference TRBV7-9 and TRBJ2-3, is DTGVSQNPRHKITKRGQNVTFRCDPISEHNRLYWYRQTLGQGPEFLTYFQNEAQLEKSRLLSDRFSAERPKGSFSTLEIQRTEQGDSAMYLCASSLTSGNTDTQYFGPGTRLTVL.

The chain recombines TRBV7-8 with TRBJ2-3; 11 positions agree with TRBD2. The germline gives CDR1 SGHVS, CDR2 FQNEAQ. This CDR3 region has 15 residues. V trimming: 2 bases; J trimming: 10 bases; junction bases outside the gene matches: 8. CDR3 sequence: CASSLLVAGGMPQYF. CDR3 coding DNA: TGTGCCAGCAGCTTATTAGTAGCGGGAGGGATGCCGCAGTATTTT.

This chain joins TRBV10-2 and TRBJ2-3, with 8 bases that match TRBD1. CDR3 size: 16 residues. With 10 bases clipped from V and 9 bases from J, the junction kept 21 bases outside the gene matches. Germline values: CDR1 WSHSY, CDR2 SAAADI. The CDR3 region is CATHEAGQGPLGTQYF. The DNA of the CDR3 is TGCGCCACCCACGAGGCAGGACAGGGCCCCCTTGGGACGCAGTATTTT.

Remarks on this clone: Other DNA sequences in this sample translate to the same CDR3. The CDR3 bases are TGTGCCAGCAGCCTTAACACCGGGGAGCTGTTTTTT. It translates to CASSLNTGELFF. The chain joins TRBV7-9 to TRBJ2-2; D is unresolved. Trimming stripped 5 bases from V and 2 bases from J, with 3 bases between. Germline values: CDR1 SEHNR, CDR2 FQNEAQ (reference sequence). The CDR3 is 12 residues long.

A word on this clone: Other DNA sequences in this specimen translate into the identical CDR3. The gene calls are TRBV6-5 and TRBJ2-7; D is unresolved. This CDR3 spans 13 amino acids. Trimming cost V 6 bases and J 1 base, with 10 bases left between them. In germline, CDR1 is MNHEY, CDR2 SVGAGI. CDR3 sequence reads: CASSLDGSYEQYF. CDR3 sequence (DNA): TGTGCCAGCAGCCTGGATGGGTCCTACGAGCAGTACTTC.

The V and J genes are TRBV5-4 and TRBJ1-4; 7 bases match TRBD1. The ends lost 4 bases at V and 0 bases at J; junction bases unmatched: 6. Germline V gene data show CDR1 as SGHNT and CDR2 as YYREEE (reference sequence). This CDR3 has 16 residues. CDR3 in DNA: TGTGCCAGCAGCCCGGGACAGACTGCAACTAATGAAAAACTGTTTTTT. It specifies CASSPGQTATNEKLFF. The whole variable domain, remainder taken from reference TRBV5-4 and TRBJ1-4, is ETGVTQSPTHLIKTRGQQVTLRCSSQSGHNTVSWYQQALGQGPQFIFQYYREEENGRGNFPPRFSGLQFPNYSSELNVNALELDDSALYLCASSPGQTATNEKLFFGSGTQLSVL.

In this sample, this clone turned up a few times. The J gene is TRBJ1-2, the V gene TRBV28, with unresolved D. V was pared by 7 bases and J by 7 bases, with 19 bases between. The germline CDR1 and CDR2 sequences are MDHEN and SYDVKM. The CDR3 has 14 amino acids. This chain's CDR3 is CASTQLLAGPGYTF. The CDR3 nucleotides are TGTGCCAGCACCCAGCTCTTGGCGGGTCCTGGCTACACCTTC.

This chain's CDR3 is CASSLRSGRGGDTQYF. The CDR3 DNA reads TGTGCCAGCAGCCTACGCTCGGGGAGGGGCGGTGATACGCAGTATTTT. V and J are TRBV9 and TRBJ2-3, with 7 bases matching TRBD2. V shed 4 bases and J 6 bases; nucleotides not matched to a gene: 14. The CDR3 spans 16 residues. Per the germline V gene, CDR1 is SGDLS and CDR2 is YYNGEE.

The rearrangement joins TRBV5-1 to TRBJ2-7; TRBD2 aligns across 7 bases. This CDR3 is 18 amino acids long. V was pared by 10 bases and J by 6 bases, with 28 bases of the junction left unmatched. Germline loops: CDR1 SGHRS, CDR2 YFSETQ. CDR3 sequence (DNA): TGCGCCCGCGGGAGACAGAACCCTCGAATACCGAATTATTGCGAGCAGTACTTC. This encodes CARGRQNPRIPNYCEQYF.

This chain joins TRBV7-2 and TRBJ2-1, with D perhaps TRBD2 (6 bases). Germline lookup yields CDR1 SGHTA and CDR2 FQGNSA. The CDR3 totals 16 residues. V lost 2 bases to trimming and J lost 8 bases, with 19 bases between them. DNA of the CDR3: TGTGCCAGCAGCTTAAAGGCCCGGCCGGTAGCGGATGAGCAGTTCTTC. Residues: CASSLKARPVADEQFF.

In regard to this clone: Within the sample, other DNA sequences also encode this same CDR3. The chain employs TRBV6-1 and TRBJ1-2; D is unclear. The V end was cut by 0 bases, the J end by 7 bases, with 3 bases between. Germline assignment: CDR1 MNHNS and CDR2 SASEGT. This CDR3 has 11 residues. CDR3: CASSEAGGYTF. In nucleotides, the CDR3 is TGTGCCAGCAGTGAAGCGGGTGGCTACACCTTC.

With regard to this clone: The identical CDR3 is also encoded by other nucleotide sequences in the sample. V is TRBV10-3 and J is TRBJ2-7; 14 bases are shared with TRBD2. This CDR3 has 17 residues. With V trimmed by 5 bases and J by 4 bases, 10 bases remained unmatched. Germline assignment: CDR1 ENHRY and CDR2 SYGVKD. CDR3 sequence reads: CAISPGTSGRTKYEQYF. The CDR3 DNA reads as TGTGCCATCAGTCCCGGGACTAGCGGGAGAACGAAGTACGAGCAGTACTTC.

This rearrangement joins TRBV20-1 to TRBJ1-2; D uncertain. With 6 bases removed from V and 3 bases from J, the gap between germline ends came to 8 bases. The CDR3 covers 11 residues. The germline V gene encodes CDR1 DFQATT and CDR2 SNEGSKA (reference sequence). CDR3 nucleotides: TGCAGTGCCGTCTTCGACTATGGCTACACCTTC. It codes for CSAVFDYGYTF.

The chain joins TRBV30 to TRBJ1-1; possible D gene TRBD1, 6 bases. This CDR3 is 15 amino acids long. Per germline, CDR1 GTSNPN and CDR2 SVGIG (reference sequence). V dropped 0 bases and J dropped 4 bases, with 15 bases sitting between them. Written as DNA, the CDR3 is TGTGCCTGGAGTGTAGTGGGGGGCTTGGTCACTGAAGCTTTCTTT. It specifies CAWSVVGGLVTEAFF. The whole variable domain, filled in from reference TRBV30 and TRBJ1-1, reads SQTIHQWPATLVQPVGSPLSLECTVEGTSNPNLYWYRQAAGRGLQLLFYSVGIGQISSEVPQNLSASRPQDRQFILSSKKLLLSDSGFYLCAWSVVGGLVTEAFFGQGTRLTVV.

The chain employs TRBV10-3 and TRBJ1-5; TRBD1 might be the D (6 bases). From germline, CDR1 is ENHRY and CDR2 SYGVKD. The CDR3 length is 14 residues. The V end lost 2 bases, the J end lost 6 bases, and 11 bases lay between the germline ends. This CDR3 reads CAISETAGVQPQHF. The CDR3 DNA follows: TGTGCCATCAGTGAGACGGCAGGGGTTCAGCCCCAGCATTTT.

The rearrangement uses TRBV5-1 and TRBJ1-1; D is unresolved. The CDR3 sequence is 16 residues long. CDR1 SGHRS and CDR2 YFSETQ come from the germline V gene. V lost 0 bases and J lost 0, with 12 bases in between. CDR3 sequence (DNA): TGCGCCAGCAGCTTGGCCTCGACCGCCTTGAACACTGAAGCTTTCTTT. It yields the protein CASSLASTALNTEAFF.

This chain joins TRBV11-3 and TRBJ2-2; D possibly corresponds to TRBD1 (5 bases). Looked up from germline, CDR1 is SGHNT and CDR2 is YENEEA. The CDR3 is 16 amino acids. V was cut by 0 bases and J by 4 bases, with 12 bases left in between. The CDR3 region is CASSLEAFTGTGELFF. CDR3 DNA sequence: TGTGCCAGCAGCTTAGAGGCATTTACAGGCACCGGGGAGCTGTTTTTT.

The CDR3 reads CASSLTGTDEKLFF. The CDR3 DNA reads TGTGCCAGTAGCCTGACCGGGACAGATGAAAAACTGTTTTTT. The chain uses TRBV19 and TRBJ1-4; 7 bases align to TRBD1. Germline V gene sequence: CDR1 LNHDA, CDR2 SQIVND (reference sequence). V was pared by 6 bases and J by 6 bases, with 7 bases of the junction left unmatched. The CDR3 spans 14 residues.

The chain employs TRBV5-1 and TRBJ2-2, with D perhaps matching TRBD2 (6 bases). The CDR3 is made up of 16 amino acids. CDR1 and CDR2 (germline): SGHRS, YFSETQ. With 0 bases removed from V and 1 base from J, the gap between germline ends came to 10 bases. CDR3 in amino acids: CASSLGGSGNTGELFF. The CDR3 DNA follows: TGCGCCAGCAGCTTGGGTGGTAGCGGGAACACCGGGGAGCTGTTTTTT.